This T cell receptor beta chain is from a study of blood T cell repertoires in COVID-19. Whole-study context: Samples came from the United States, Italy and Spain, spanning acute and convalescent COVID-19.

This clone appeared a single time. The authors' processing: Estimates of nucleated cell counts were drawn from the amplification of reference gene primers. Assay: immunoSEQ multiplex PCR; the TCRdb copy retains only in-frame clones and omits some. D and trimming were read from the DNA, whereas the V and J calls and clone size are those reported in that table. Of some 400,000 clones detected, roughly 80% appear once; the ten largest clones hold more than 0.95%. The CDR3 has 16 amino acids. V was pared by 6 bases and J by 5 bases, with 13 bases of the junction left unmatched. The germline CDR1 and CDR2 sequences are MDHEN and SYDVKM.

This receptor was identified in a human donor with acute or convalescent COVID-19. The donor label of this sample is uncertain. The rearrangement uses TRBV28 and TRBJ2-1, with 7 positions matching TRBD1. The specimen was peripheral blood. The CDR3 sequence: CASSLRMTGTHNEQFF. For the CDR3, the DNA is TGTGCCAGCAGCCTCCGCATGACAGGGACGCACAATGAGCAGTTCTTC.